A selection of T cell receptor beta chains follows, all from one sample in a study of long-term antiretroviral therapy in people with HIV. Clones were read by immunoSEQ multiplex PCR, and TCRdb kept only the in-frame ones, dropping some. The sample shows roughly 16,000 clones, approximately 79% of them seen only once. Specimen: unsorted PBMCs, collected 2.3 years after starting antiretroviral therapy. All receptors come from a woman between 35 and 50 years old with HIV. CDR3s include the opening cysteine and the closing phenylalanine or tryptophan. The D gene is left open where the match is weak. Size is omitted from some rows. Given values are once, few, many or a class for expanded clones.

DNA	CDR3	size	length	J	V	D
TGTGCCTGGACCAGACAGGGGACCACCGGGGAGCTGTTTTTT	CAWTRQGTTGELFF	few	14	TRBJ2-2	TRBV30	TRBD1
TGTGCCAGCAGTGAATGGGACCGGGATACGCAGTATTTT	CASSEWDRDTQYF	once	13	TRBJ2-3	TRBV25-1	.
TGTGCCAGTAGTACCCGGGGCCCGGCGGGCAATCAGCCCCAGCATTTT	CASSTRGPAGNQPQHF	.	16	TRBJ1-5	TRBV19	.
TGTGCCAGCAGCTTGTTTAGGAACTCTGGGGCCAACGTCCTGACTTTC	CASSLFRNSGANVLTF	.	16	TRBJ2-6	TRBV11-2	.
TGTGCCAGTAGTATAACGGGGGGCGCAGGCTATGGCTACACCTTC	CASSITGGAGYGYTF	once	15	TRBJ1-2	TRBV19	.
TGTGCCAGCAGCGTACAGGGGTTCGGCTATGGCTACACCTTC	CASSVQGFGYGYTF	.	14	TRBJ1-2	TRBV9	.
TGCGCCAGCAGCAAGGGACTAGCGGGGGGAAACATTCAGTACTTC	CASSKGLAGGNIQYF	once	15	TRBJ2-4	TRBV4-1	TRBD2
TGTGCCTGGAGAGAGCCTCTAGCGGGGAGGGAGACCCAGTACTTC	CAWREPLAGRETQYF	.	15	TRBJ2-5	TRBV30	TRBD2
TGTGCCACCAGCCTCCGACTGGGGGGAGCGATCGATACGCAGTATTTT	CATSLRLGGAIDTQYF	.	16	TRBJ2-3	TRBV15	.
TGCGCCAGCAGCTTAGGACTAGCGGGCACCCGGGAGACCCAGTACTTC	CASSLGLAGTRETQYF	.	16	TRBJ2-5	TRBV5-1	TRBD2
TGTGCCAGCAGCACCCCCATAGACAGGTCCTACGAGCAGTACTTC	CASSTPIDRSYEQYF	.	15	TRBJ2-7	TRBV7-8	.
TGTGCCAGCAGACAGGGGAAGGGCGGCGGGGAGCTGTTTTTT	CASRQGKGGGELFF	few	14	TRBJ2-2	TRBV27	TRBD1
TGTGCCAGCAGCTTAGGGGGTAAGGGGCAAGAGACCCAGTACTTC	CASSLGGKGQETQYF	.	15	TRBJ2-5	TRBV7-2	.